The subject of this entry is one T cell receptor beta chain. The antigen it recognizes is unknown. No much larger clonotype is one base removed from it; base qualities were not supplied. Participants in the prospective study were enrolled through a virtual design, were aged about 18 to 100 years, and lived in approximately 24 United States geographic areas. In the prospective study, participants were assigned to cohorts based on the clinical history participants reported in a screening survey and a study questionnaire. Recovered participants in ImmuneRACE Cohort 3 were defined as having two consecutive negative NP/OP PCR tests, clearance from a healthcare professional, or resolution of symptoms. Each participant in the prospective study had whole blood, serum and a nasopharyngeal or oropharyngeal swab collected by mobile phlebotomists. Prospective study participants could optionally give additional blood draws and questionnaires over an approximately 2-month period. Before DNA extraction, prospective study blood samples were shipped either frozen or at room temperature.

The immunoSEQ Assay, a bias-controlled multiplex PCR, was used to amplify TCRbeta CDR3 regions from genomic DNA. From the authors' description of their analysis: Nucleated cell counts per sample were estimated from amplification of reference gene primers within the assay. To quantify the absolute abundance of each unique TCRbeta CDR3 rearrangement, sequence reads were collapsed and filtered. For each sample, productive Simpson clonality was calculated by taking the square root of Simpson's diversity index across productive rearrangements. Here the immuneACCESS table is served through TCRdb, limited to in-frame sequences with V and J called. Missing clones are a known gap in these copies; in checked studies unresolved V genes cover under half, and the rest lacks a known reason. The D gene and trimming were derived from the DNA, and the V and J assignments and clone size from that table. Present in this sample are approximately 480,000 clones, about 90% of which were seen just once. The ten largest clonotypes hold roughly 0.7% of the sample.

This specimen belongs to a study of blood T cell repertoires in COVID-19 (dated by TCRdb to 2019 to 2021). Background for the entire study: Collaborator samples came from the United States, Italy and Spain and covered acute and convalescent phases of COVID-19. The prospective study material was composed of cDNA or gDNA derived from T cells, B-cell-depleted T cells, or PBMCs. Deeply sampled blood TCRbeta repertoires from subjects exposed to, actively infected with, or recovered from COVID-19 were included in the dataset. The repertoires were released in a freely available public database intended as a resource for research on the immune response to SARS-CoV-2. The samples were drawn from the first 160 participants of the ongoing ImmuneRACE study and from 1,254 subjects provided by 6 global collaborators. Nearly every sample came with metadata listing a de-identified subject ID, COVID-19 status, age in years and sex. Where available, HLA class I and class II types were taken from metadata supplied by the sample provider and were not determined by assay-based typing.

The CDR3 contains 13 residues, cysteine and phenylalanine counted. Of all the DNA, just the CDR3 is kept, 39 bases in frame from base 1. Cut back by 6 bases and 5 bases, the V and J ends lie 13 bases apart. From a lookup of the germline V gene, CDR1 and CDR2 are MNHEY and SVGAGI. Paper-wide results and their limitations: The amount of clinical and demographic metadata varied by source and participant and was provided uncurated.

The clonotype originates from a woman aged 18-29 years who had recovered from COVID-19. Rearrangement joined TRBV6-5 to TRBJ1-1; too little of a D gene remains to name it. What was sequenced was PBMCs or T cells enriched from blood (not recorded which). The DNA reads as follows: TGTGCCAGCAGGGCGGGAGAGTCAACTGAAGCTTTCTTT. It codes for CASRAGESTEAFF.